This T cell receptor beta chain emerged from a study of shared clonotypes between healthy human individuals. The V and J ends lost 1 base and 9 bases, in that order; junction bases with no gene match: 3. Per germline, CDR1 SGHTA and CDR2 FQGNSA. This CDR3 spans 15 amino acids. Assay execution proceeded at the deep level. Clones were sequenced by immunoSEQ multiplex PCR, and TCRdb holds only the in-frame ones, with some missing. The sample shows millions of clones, 85% to 95% of them seen only once. J is TRBJ1-6 and V is TRBV7-2; the match to TRBD1 covers 10 bases. Input material: naive CD4+ T cells sorted from blood. Subset in this sample: CD45RA+ positively selected. This receptor was taken from a man younger than 30 in good health. CDR3 region: CASSLGDRGTSPLHF. The DNA of the CDR3 is TGTGCCAGCAGCTTAGGGGACAGGGGAACTTCACCCCTCCACTTT.